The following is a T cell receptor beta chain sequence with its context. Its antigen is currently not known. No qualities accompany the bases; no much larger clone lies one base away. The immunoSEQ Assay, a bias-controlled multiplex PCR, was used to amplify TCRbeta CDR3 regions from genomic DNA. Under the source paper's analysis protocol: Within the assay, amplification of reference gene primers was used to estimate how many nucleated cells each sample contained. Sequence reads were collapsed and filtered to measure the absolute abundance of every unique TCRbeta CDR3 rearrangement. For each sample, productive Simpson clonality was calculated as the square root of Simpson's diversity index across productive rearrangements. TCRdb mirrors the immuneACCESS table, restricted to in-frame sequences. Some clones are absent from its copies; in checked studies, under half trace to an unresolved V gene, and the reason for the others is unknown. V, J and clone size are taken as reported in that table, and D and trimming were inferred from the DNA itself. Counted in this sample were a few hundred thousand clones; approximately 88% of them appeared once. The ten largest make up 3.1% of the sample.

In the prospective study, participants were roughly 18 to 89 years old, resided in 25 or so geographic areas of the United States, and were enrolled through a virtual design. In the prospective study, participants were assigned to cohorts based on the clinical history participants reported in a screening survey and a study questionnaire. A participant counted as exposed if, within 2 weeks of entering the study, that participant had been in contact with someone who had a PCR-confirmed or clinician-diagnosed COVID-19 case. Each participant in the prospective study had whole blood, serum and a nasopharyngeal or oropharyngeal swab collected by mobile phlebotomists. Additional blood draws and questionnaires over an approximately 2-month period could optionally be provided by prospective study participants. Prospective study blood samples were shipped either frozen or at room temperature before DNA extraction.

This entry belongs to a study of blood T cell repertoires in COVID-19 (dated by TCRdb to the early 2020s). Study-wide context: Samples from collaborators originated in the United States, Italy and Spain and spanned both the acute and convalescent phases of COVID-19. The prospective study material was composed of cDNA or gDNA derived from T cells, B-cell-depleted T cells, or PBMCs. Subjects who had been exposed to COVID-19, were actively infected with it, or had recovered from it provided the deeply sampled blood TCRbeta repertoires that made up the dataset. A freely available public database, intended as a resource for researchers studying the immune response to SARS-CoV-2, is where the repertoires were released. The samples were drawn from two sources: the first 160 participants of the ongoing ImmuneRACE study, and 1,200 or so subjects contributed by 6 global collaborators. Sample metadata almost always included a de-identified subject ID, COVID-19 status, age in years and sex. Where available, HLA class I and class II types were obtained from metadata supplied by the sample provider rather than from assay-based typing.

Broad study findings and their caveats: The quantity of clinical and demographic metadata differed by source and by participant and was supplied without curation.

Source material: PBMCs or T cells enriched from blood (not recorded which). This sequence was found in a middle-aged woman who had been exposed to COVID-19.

The sequence in DNA is TGTGCCAGCACCACCTACAGGGGAGACGGCTACACCTTC. Translated, it reads CASTTYRGDGYTF. In this chain, TRBV7-2 is recombined with TRBJ1-2; 7 junctional bases match TRBD1. V and J are trimmed by 7 bases and 8 bases, and the gene matches miss 10 bases of the junction. Taken from the germline V gene, the CDR1 and CDR2 loops are SGHTA and FQGNSA. The CDR3 has 13 amino acids, counting the end cysteine and phenylalanine. Just CDR3 DNA is preserved here, 39 bases in frame from base 1.